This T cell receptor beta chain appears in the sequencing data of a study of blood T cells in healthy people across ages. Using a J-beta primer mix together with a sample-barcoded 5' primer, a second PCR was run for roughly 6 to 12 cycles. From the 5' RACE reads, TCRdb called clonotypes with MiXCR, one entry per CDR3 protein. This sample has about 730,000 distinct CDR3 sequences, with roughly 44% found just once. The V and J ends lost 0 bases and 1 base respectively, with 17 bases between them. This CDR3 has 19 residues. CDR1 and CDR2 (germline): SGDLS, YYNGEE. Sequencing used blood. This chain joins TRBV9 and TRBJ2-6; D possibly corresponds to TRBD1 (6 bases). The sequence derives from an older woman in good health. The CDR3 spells CASSVGIGTTASGANVLTF. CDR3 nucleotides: TGTGCCAGCAGCGTAGGGATCGGGACAACTGCGTCTGGGGCCAACGTCCTGACTTTC.